What follows are 15 T cell receptor beta chains derived from one specimen sequenced in a study of OX40 agonist ivuxolimab in advanced cancers. Repertoires were generated with immunoSEQ multiplex PCR, while TCRdb's copy carries only in-frame clones and drops some. The table lists roughly 11,000 clones, approximately 75% of them singletons. This specimen was CD4+ or CD8+ T cells sorted from blood, taken in a trial of the OX40 agonist ivuxolimab. The receptors come from an adult with an advanced solid tumor such as melanoma, head and neck, liver or kidney cancer.

The chain combines TRBV7-6 with TRBJ1-1; D is unresolved. CDR1 SGHVS and CDR2 FNYEAQ come from the germline V gene. The CDR3 contains 18 residues. The germline V and J ends were trimmed by 1 base and 0 bases, with 18 bases remaining between them. CDR3 residues: CASSLGSGRTSMNTEAFF. CDR3 DNA: TGTGCCAGCAGCTTAGGTAGCGGCCGTACCTCCATGAACACTGAAGCTTTCTTT.

This chain joins TRBV4-2 and TRBJ2-3; 7 positions agree with TRBD1. Germline V lookup: CDR1 LGHNA, CDR2 YNFKEQ. This CDR3 is built from 15 residues. The ends lost 3 bases at V and 6 bases at J; junction bases unmatched: 9. For the CDR3, the DNA is TGTGCCAGCAGCCATAGCGAGGGGGCAAGCGATACGCAGTATTTT. The encoded protein is CASSHSEGASDTQYF.

This rearrangement joins TRBV5-4 to TRBJ2-1, with D possibly TRBD2 on 5 matching bases. Trimming cost V 2 bases and J 9 bases, with 9 bases left between them. The V gene's germline CDR1 is SGHNT and CDR2 YYREEE (reference sequence). CDR3 length: 12 amino acids. This chain's CDR3 is CASSFLAGEQFF. CDR3 sequence (DNA): TGTGCCAGCAGCTTCCTAGCCGGTGAGCAGTTCTTC. Drawing the rest from reference TRBV5-4 and TRBJ2-1, the complete variable domain is ETGVTQSPTHLIKTRGQQVTLRCSSQSGHNTVSWYQQALGQGPQFIFQYYREEENGRGNFPPRFSGLQFPNYSSELNVNALELDDSALYLCASSFLAGEQFFGPGTRLTVL.

This clone was found once. An end of the junction differs from the germline gene, which may be a read error. V is TRBV19 and J is TRBJ2-7; 9 positions agree with TRBD1. Germline V gene sequence: CDR1 LNHDA, CDR2 SQIVND (reference sequence). The CDR3 is 14 residues long. Here the CDR3 DNA reads TGTGCCAGTAAACCGGGACAGGGTCCCTATGAGCAGTACTTC. Encoded protein: CASKPGQGPYEQYF.

This clone was counted once. The chain is built from TRBV11-1 and TRBJ2-7, with D maybe TRBD1 (6 bases). CDR3 length equals 15 residues. Germline-derived CDR1 and CDR2 are SGHAT and FQDESV (reference sequence). Trimming took 1 base from V and 3 from J, leaving 13 bases between them. Here the CDR3 reads CASSLGGGVSYEQYF. CDR3 DNA: TGTGCCAGCAGCTTAGGAGGGGGTGTGAGCTACGAGCAGTACTTC.

V is TRBV29-1 and J is TRBJ1-2; 9 bases align to TRBD1. The CDR3 sequence is 14 residues long. CDR1 SQVTM and CDR2 ANQGSEA come from the germline V gene. The V and J ends lost 0 bases and 7 bases, in that order; junction bases with no gene match: 6. CDR3: CSVEERTGEGGYTF. CDR3 DNA: TGCAGCGTTGAAGAGAGGACAGGGGAGGGTGGCTACACCTTC.

The V gene is TRBV27, the J gene TRBJ2-1; no clear D. Germline V lookup: CDR1 MNHEY, CDR2 SMNVEV (reference sequence). The CDR3 has 11 residues. The V gene lost 5 bases and the J gene lost 5 bases, with 4 bases spanning the gap. DNA for the CDR3: TGTGCCAGCAGTACCAACAATGAGCAGTTCTTC. Translating it yields CASSTNNEQFF.

The chain has TRBV9 and TRBJ2-1, with D possibly TRBD1 on 5 matching bases. The CDR3 contains 15 residues. Trimming removed 3 bases at V and 3 bases at J, with 13 bases between. Germline CDR1 reads SGDLS; CDR2 reads YYNGEE. CDR3: CASSAPETDYNEQFF. CDR3 bases: TGTGCCAGCAGCGCCCCCGAGACAGACTACAATGAGCAGTTCTTC.

J is TRBJ1-6 and V is TRBV7-9; D is unresolved. The V end lost 9 bases, the J end lost 3 bases, and 15 bases lay between the germline ends. Germline V CDR1 and CDR2: SEHNR, FQNEAQ (reference sequence). The CDR3 covers 15 residues. The CDR3: CASSLTDDYNSPLHF. CDR3 DNA: TGTGCCAGTAGTTTAACGGATGACTATAATTCACCCCTCCACTTT.

This chain links TRBV2 with TRBJ1-1; 7 bases map to TRBD1. Losses at the gene ends were 8 bases for V and 0 bases for J; bases not matched to a gene: 9. This CDR3 contains 15 residues. Germline V gene sequence: CDR1 SNHLY, CDR2 FYNNEI. The DNA for the CDR3 is TGTGCCAGCGACCAAAGACAGGGAATGAACACTGAAGCTTTCTTT. This encodes CASDQRQGMNTEAFF.

The rearrangement uses TRBV27 and TRBJ2-1, with 11 bases aligning to TRBD2. V lost 5 bases and J lost 6; bases outside the gene matches: 3. Germline CDR1 MNHEY, CDR2 SMNVEV (reference sequence). This CDR3 is 14 amino acids long. The CDR3 loop is CASSISGGANEQFF. DNA of the CDR3: TGTGCCAGCAGTATTAGCGGGGGGGCCAATGAGCAGTTCTTC.

Turning to this clone: Other nucleotide sequences from this sample produce the same CDR3. V and J are TRBV13 and TRBJ1-6; TRBD1 aligns across 7 bases. The CDR3 is 14 residues long. V shed 6 bases, J shed 6 bases, and the junction held 5 bases outside the gene matches. Germline V gene sequence: CDR1 PRHDT, CDR2 FYEKMQ (reference sequence). The CDR3 coding sequence is TGTGCCAGCAGACACACAGGGGTTAATTCACCCCTCCACTTT. Encoded protein: CASRHTGVNSPLHF.

This clone was counted once. The genes are TRBV27 and TRBJ1-2; 9 bases align to TRBD1. CDR3 length: 14 amino acids. Germline V gene lookup returns CDR1 MNHEY and CDR2 SMNVEV (reference sequence). The V gene end was trimmed by 5 bases and the J gene end by 8 bases; junction bases not matched to a gene: 9. The CDR3 reads CASSGWDREKGYTF. In DNA form, the CDR3 reads TGTGCCAGCAGTGGGTGGGACAGGGAGAAGGGCTACACCTTC.

The chain carries TRBV5-4 and TRBJ1-1, with D maybe TRBD1 (5 bases). V lost 0 bases, J lost 4 bases, and 10 bases lay in between. From germline, CDR1 is SGHNT and CDR2 YYREEE (reference sequence). This CDR3 contains 14 residues. In DNA, the CDR3 is TGTGCCAGCAGCTTGGCCAGGGATGGCACTGAAGCTTTCTTT. The encoded protein is CASSLARDGTEAFF. The whole variable domain, filled in from reference TRBV5-4 and TRBJ1-1, reads ETGVTQSPTHLIKTRGQQVTLRCSSQSGHNTVSWYQQALGQGPQFIFQYYREEENGRGNFPPRFSGLQFPNYSSELNVNALELDDSALYLCASSLARDGTEAFFGQGTRLTVV.

The chain combines TRBV10-2 with TRBJ2-7; TRBD1 agrees at 7 bases. This CDR3 region has 13 residues. With 4 bases clipped from V and 3 bases from J, the junction kept 3 bases outside the gene matches. Germline assignment: CDR1 WSHSY and CDR2 SAAADI. The CDR3 loop reads CASSGGQNYEQYF. CDR3 coding DNA: TGCGCCAGCAGTGGGGGACAGAACTACGAGCAGTACTTC.